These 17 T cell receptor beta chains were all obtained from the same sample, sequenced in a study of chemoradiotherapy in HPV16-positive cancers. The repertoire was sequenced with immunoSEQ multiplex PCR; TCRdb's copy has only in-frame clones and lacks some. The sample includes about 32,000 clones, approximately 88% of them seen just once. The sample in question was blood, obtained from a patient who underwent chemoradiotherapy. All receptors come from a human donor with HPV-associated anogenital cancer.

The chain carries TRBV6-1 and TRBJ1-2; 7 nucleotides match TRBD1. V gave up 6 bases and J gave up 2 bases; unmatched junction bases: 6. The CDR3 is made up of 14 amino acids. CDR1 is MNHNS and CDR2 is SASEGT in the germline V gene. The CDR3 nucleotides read TGTGCCAGCAGCGGGACAGAGTCAAACTATGGCTACACCTTC. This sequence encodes CASSGTESNYGYTF.

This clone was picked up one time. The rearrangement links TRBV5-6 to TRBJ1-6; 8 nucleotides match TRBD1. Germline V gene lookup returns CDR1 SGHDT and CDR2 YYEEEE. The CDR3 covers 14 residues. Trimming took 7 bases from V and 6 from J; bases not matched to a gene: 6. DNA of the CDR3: TGTGCCAGCTGGACAGGGTCACGTAATTCACCCCTCCACTTT. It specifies CASWTGSRNSPLHF. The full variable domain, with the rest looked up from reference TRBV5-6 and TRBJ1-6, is DAGVTQSPTHLIKTRGQQVTLRCSPKSGHDTVSWYQQALGQGPQFIFQYYEEEERQRGNFPDRFSGHQFPNYSSELNVNALLLGDSALYLCASWTGSRNSPLHFGNGTRLTVT.

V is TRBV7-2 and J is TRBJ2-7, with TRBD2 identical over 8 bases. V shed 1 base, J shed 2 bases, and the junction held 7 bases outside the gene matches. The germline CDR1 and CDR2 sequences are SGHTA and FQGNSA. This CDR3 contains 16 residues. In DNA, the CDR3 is TGTGCCAGCAGCTTAGGGCTAGCGGGTAACACCTACGAGCAGTACTTC. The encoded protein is CASSLGLAGNTYEQYF.

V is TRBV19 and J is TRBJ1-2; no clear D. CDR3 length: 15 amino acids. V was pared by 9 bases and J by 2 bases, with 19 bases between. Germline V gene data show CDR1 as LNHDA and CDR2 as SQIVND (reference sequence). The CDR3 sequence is CASANLAKPNYGYTF. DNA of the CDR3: TGTGCCAGCGCGAACCTGGCCAAGCCCAACTATGGCTACACCTTC.

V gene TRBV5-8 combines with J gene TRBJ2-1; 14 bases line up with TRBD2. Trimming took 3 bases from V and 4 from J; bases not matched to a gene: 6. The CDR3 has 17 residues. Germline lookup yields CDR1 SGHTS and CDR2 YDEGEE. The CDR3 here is CASSSRLAGGPYNEQFF. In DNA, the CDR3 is TGTGCCAGCAGCTCCCGACTAGCGGGGGGGCCTTACAATGAGCAGTTCTTC.

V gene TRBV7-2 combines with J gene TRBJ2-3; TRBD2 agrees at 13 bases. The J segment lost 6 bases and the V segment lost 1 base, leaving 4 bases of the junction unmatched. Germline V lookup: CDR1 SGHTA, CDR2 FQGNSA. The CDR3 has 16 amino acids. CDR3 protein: CASSLGLAGGGDTQYF. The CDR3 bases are TGTGCCAGCAGCTTAGGACTAGCGGGGGGCGGGGATACGCAGTATTTT.

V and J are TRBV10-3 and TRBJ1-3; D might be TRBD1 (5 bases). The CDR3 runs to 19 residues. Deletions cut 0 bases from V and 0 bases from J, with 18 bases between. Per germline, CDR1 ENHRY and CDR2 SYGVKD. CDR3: CAISESVGQGGFSGNTIYF. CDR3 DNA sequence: TGTGCCATCAGTGAGTCGGTCGGGCAGGGTGGATTCTCTGGAAACACCATATATTTT.

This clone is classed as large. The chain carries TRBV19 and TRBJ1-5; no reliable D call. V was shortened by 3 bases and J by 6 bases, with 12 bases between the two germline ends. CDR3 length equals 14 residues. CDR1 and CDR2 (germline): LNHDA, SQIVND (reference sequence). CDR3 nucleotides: TGTGCCAGTAGTATTTGGGGTTCGGTTCAGCCCCAGCATTTT. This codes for CASSIWGSVQPQHF.

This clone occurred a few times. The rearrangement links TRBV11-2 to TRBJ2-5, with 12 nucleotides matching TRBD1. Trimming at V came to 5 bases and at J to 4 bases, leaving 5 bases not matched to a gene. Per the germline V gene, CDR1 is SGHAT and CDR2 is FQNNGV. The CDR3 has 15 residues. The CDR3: CASSEGTGGGETQYF. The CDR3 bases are TGTGCCAGCAGCGAAGGGACAGGGGGCGGAGAGACCCAGTACTTC.

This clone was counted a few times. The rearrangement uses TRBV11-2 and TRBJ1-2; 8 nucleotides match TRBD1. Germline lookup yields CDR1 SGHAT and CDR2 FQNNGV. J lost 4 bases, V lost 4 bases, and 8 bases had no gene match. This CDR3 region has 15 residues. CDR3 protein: CASSYSGGFFYGYTF. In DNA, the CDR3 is TGTGCCAGCAGCTATTCAGGGGGCTTTTTCTATGGCTACACCTTC.

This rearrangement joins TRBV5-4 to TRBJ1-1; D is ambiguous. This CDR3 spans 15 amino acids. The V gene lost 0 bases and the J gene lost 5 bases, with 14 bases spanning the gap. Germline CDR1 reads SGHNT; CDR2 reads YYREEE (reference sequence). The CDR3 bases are TGTGCCAGCAGCTTGGCCTCAAGGGATAGGACTGAAGCTTTCTTT. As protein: CASSLASRDRTEAFF.

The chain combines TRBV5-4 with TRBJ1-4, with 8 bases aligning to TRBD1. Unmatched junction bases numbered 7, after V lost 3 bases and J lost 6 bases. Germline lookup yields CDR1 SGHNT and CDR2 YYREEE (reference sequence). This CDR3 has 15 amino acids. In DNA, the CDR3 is TGTGCCAGCAGCTCCAGGACAGGGATGGATGAAAAACTGTTTTTT. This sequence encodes CASSSRTGMDEKLFF.

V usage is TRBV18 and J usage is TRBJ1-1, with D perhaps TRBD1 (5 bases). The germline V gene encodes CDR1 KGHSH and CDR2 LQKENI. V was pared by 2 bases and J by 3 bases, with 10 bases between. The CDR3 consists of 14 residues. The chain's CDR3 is CASSPEGRYTEAFF. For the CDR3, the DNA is TGTGCCAGCTCACCAGAGGGACGATACACTGAAGCTTTCTTT.

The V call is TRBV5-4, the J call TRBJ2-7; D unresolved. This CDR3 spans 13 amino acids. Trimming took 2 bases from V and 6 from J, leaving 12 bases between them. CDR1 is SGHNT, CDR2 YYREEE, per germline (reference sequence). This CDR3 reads CASSFGGVGEQYF. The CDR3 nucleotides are TGTGCCAGCAGCTTTGGCGGTGTAGGCGAGCAGTACTTC.

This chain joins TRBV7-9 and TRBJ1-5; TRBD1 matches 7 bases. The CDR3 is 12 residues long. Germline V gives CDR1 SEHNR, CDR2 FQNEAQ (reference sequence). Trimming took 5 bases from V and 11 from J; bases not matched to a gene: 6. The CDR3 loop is CASSRGQATQHF. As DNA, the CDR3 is TGTGCCAGCAGCCGCGGACAGGCGACCCAGCATTTT.

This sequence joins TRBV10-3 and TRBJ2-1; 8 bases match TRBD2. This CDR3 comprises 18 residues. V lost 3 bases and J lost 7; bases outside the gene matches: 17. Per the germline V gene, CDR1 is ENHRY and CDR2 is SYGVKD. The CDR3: CAISDYLRARGVLNEQFF. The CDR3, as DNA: TGTGCCATCAGTGACTACCTTAGGGCGCGGGGGGTCTTGAATGAGCAGTTCTTC.

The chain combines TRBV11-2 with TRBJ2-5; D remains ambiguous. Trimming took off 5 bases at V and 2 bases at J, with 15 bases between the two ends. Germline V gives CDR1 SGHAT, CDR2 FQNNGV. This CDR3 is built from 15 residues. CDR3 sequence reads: CASSKTLGKQETQYF. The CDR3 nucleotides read TGTGCCAGCAGCAAAACCCTCGGAAAACAAGAGACCCAGTACTTC.